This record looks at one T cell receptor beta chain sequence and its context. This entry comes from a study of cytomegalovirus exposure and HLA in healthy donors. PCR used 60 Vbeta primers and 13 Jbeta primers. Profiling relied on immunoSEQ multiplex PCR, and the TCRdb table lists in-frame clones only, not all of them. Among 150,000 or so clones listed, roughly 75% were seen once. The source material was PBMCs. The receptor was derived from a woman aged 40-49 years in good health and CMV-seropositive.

CDR3 loop: CASSYDGTGDNEQFF. CDR3 DNA sequence: TGTGCCAGCAGTTACGACGGGACAGGCGACAATGAGCAGTTCTTC. The gene calls are TRBV6-5 and TRBJ2-1, with TRBD1 identical over 8 bases. CDR3 length equals 15 residues. Trimming cost V 2 bases and J 5 bases; bases outside gene matches: 5. Germline CDR1 and CDR2: MNHEY and SVGAGI.